Detailed here is one T cell receptor (beta chain). The entry originates in a study of blood T cell repertoires in COVID-19. On the study more broadly: Each recovered donor of Cohort 3 presented with two negative PCRs, clearance, or symptom resolution.

The CDR3 contains 18 residues. The V end lost 10 bases, the J end lost 5 bases, and 30 bases lay between the germline ends. The germline V gene encodes CDR1 LNHDA and CDR2 SQIVND (reference sequence). Per the authors' pipeline: Amplification of reference gene primers provided the estimated nucleated cell counts. Method: immunoSEQ multiplex PCR; TCRdb's copy keeps in-frame clones and lacks some. V and J calls and clone size are as listed in that table; D and trimming were resolved from the DNA. The sample lists a few hundred thousand clones, roughly 91% occurring once. The participants were between roughly 18 and 89 years old and came from 24 US areas. Allocation to cohorts depended on clinical history reported by the participants.

The receptor's source is a man between 25 and 39 years old in a cohort exposed to, infected with or recovered from COVID-19 (not recorded which). The chain links TRBV19 to TRBJ2-1; D ambiguous. Sequenced input: PBMCs or T cells enriched from blood (not recorded which). CDR3 sequence: CATPEKETLKQPDNEQFF. The CDR3 DNA follows: TGTGCCACCCCTGAAAAGGAGACCTTAAAGCAACCAGACAATGAGCAGTTCTTC.